The 22 T cell receptor beta chains listed next were all sequenced from one sample in a study of T cells in tuberculosis (dated by TCRdb to between 2017 and 2018). The time point label of this sample denotes: new active TB diagnosis, blood taken before or within 7 days of starting treatment. Library preparation used the immunoSEQ multiplex PCR assay. TCRdb holds this immuneACCESS table with in-frame rearrangements only. Some clones are missing; in checked studies, unresolved V genes explain under half, and the rest has no known cause. Present in this sample are some 30,000 clones, about 91% of which were seen just once. Clones ranked in the top ten supply 6.8% of the sample. The sample here was PBMCs, taken at tuberculosis diagnosis. These receptors originate from an adult with tuberculosis.

The chain couples TRBV5-4 to TRBJ2-3; a weak D match, TRBD2 (5 bases). The germline V and J ends were trimmed by 0 bases and 2 bases, with 7 bases remaining between them. The CDR3 totals 14 residues. Germline V gene sequence: CDR1 SGHNT, CDR2 YYREEE (reference sequence). The CDR3: CASSLAGSTDTQYF. CDR3 sequence (DNA): TGTGCCAGCAGCTTGGCGGGGTCCACAGATACGCAGTATTTT.

This chain connects TRBV7-3 to TRBJ1-1; TRBD1 matches at 10 bases. The CDR3 spans 14 residues. Germline CDR1 is SGHTA and CDR2 is FQGTGA. After removal of 5 bases from V and 5 bases from J, the junction contained 5 bases not matched to a gene. The CDR3 nucleotides read TGTGCCAGCAGCCTTGGACAGGGGGTAACTGAAGCTTTCTTT. Its translation is CASSLGQGVTEAFF.

This chain joins TRBV6-5 and TRBJ2-1, with 11 bases identical to TRBD1. J lost 4 bases, V lost 2 bases, and 4 bases had no gene match. There are 16 residues in the CDR3. Germline V gene lookup returns CDR1 MNHEY and CDR2 SVGAGI. The CDR3 DNA is TGTGCCAGCAGTTACCTAGGACAGGGGGCTTACAATGAGCAGTTCTTC. Translated, it gives CASSYLGQGAYNEQFF.

The chain links TRBV18 to TRBJ1-2; 7 bases match TRBD1. Unmatched junction bases numbered 4, after V lost 2 bases and J lost 4 bases. The germline V gene encodes CDR1 KGHSH and CDR2 LQKENI. There are 14 residues in the CDR3. The DNA of the CDR3 is TGTGCCAGCTCACCAACAGGGGATACCTATGGCTACACCTTC. Protein product: CASSPTGDTYGYTF.

This clone showed up just once. The chain employs TRBV27 and TRBJ1-1; the D is unclear. The CDR3 sequence is 13 residues long. Between the trimmed V and J ends, which lost 3 bases and 7 bases, there was a span of 12 bases. CDR1 MNHEY and CDR2 SMNVEV come from the germline V gene (reference sequence). Written as DNA, the CDR3 is TGTGCCAGCAGTTTGGAGCTACTCGGTGAAGCTTTCTTT. Amino acid sequence: CASSLELLGEAFF.

V gene TRBV5-1 combines with J gene TRBJ2-7, with D tentatively TRBD1 (6 bases). This CDR3 region has 14 residues. Trimming removed 2 bases at V and 4 bases at J, with 13 bases between. Germline loops: CDR1 SGHRS, CDR2 YFSETQ. The CDR3 DNA reads TGCGCCAGCAGCTTAACAGGGCCTCTTTACGAGCAGTACTTC. It is translated as CASSLTGPLYEQYF.

The chain couples TRBV14 to TRBJ2-1, with TRBD2 matching 13 bases. Germline CDR1 is SGHDN and CDR2 is FVKESK. V lost 4 bases, J lost 3 bases, and 6 bases stayed unmatched. The CDR3 covers 17 residues. This chain's CDR3 is CASSRGTSGKVYNEQFF. CDR3 nucleotides: TGTGCCAGCAGCCGCGGGACTAGCGGGAAGGTCTACAATGAGCAGTTCTTC. Complete variable domain (other parts from reference TRBV14 and TRBJ2-1): EAGVTQFPSHSVIEKGQTVTLRCDPISGHDNLYWYRRVMGKEIKFLLHFVKESKQDESGMPNNRFLAERTGGTYSTLKVQPAELEDSGVYFCASSRGTSGKVYNEQFFGPGTRLTVL.

The V and J genes are TRBV9 and TRBJ2-7; TRBD2 matches 7 bases. There are 14 residues in the CDR3. The V segment lost 0 bases and the J segment 6 bases; nucleotides outside the gene matches: 6. Germline CDR1 SGDLS, CDR2 YYNGEE. The CDR3 here is CASSVATGGSEQYF. The CDR3 bases are TGTGCCAGCAGCGTAGCCACGGGAGGATCCGAGCAGTACTTC.

The rearrangement joins TRBV29-1 to TRBJ1-4, with no clear D. The germline V and J ends were trimmed by 4 bases and 8 bases, with 8 bases remaining between them. Germline values: CDR1 SQVTM, CDR2 ANQGSEA. CDR3 length: 11 residues. The CDR3 coding sequence is TGCAGCGTTGTTCTTTTGGAAAAACTGTTTTTT. Protein sequence: CSVVLLEKLFF.

The genes are TRBV2 and TRBJ1-2; no reliable D call. Germline assignment: CDR1 SNHLY and CDR2 FYNNEI. Trimming stripped 6 bases from V and 5 bases from J, with 16 bases between. The CDR3 length is 14 residues. The CDR3 region is CASSWTVFEYGYTF. DNA of the CDR3: TGTGCCAGCAGCTGGACTGTATTCGAATATGGCTACACCTTC.

This clone was detected only once. The chain carries TRBV2 and TRBJ1-1; D unresolved. Trimming took off 3 bases at V and 0 bases at J, with 2 bases between the two ends. CDR1 and CDR2 (germline): SNHLY, FYNNEI. CDR3 length equals 12 residues. CDR3 sequence (DNA): TGTGCCAGCAGTGACTTGAACACTGAAGCTTTCTTT. Protein sequence: CASSDLNTEAFF.

The V call is TRBV10-3, the J call TRBJ1-3; D is possibly TRBD1 (5 bases). Germline CDR1 and CDR2: ENHRY and SYGVKD. The germline V and J ends were trimmed by 7 bases and 4 bases, with 14 bases remaining between them. The CDR3 has 14 amino acids. CDR3 coding DNA: TGTGCCATCATGGGGGGGTTTTCAGGAAACACCATATATTTT. It yields the protein CAIMGGFSGNTIYF.

This rearrangement joins TRBV7-3 to TRBJ1-2, with 9 bases lining up with TRBD1. Germline-derived CDR1 and CDR2 are SGHTA and FQGTGA. The V and J ends lost 5 bases and 4 bases, in that order; junction bases with no gene match: 8. The CDR3 runs to 15 residues. The CDR3: CASSASGTGIYGYTF. CDR3 sequence (DNA): TGTGCCAGCAGCGCGTCCGGGACAGGGATCTATGGCTACACCTTC.

In this sample, this clone turned up a few times. J is TRBJ1-2 and V is TRBV2, with D tentatively TRBD1 (5 bases). With 4 bases removed from V and 8 bases from J, the gap between germline ends came to 11 bases. Germline CDR1 SNHLY, CDR2 FYNNEI. The CDR3 spans 12 residues. The CDR3 nucleotides are TGTGCCAGCAGTGGCAGGGCTATCGGCTACACCTTC. Amino acids: CASSGRAIGYTF.

The CDR3 sequence is CSARVGNTIYF. CDR3 DNA sequence: TGCAGTGCTAGAGTAGGAAACACCATATATTTT. The gene calls are TRBV20-1 and TRBJ1-3, with D unresolved. V gave up 1 base and J gave up 4 bases, with 2 bases separating them. This CDR3 has 11 amino acids. Germline V lookup: CDR1 DFQATT, CDR2 SNEGSKA (reference sequence).

The chain has TRBV6-5 and TRBJ1-5; TRBD1 aligns across 7 bases. With V trimmed by 10 bases and J by 2 bases, 5 bases remained unmatched. Germline CDR1 MNHEY, CDR2 SVGAGI. The CDR3 contains 13 residues. CDR3 DNA sequence: TGTGCCACCGGGACAGTCCGCAATCAGCCCCAGCATTTT. Its translation: CATGTVRNQPQHF.

The genes are TRBV7-9 and TRBJ2-1; 9 nucleotides match TRBD2. This CDR3 has 15 residues. Trimming took 5 bases from V and 5 from J; bases not matched to a gene: 7. Germline lookup yields CDR1 SEHNR and CDR2 FQNEAQ (reference sequence). CDR3 DNA: TGTGCCAGCAGCCTTAGCGGGAGAATAGACAATGAGCAGTTCTTC. As protein: CASSLSGRIDNEQFF.

The rearrangement uses TRBV10-3 and TRBJ1-1; 8 bases line up with TRBD1. Unmatched junction bases numbered 7, after V lost 5 bases and J lost 5 bases. Germline CDR1 ENHRY, CDR2 SYGVKD. This CDR3 contains 14 residues. CDR3 DNA sequence: TGTGCCATCAGTCAGACAGGGGAGTTAACTGAAGCTTTCTTT. Encoded protein: CAISQTGELTEAFF.

The chain carries TRBV9 and TRBJ2-5; TRBD2 matches at 10 bases. Germline V gene lookup returns CDR1 SGDLS and CDR2 YYNGEE. CDR3 size: 17 residues. The ends lost 0 bases at V and 5 bases at J; junction bases unmatched: 10. The CDR3 DNA follows: TGTGCCAGCAGCGTAGGGGGTAGCGGGAGGCTGGGGGAGACCCAGTACTTC. This codes for CASSVGGSGRLGETQYF.

This chain uses TRBV18 with TRBJ1-2; D not certain. The CDR3 sequence is 16 residues long. V lost 0 bases to trimming and J lost 3 bases, with 14 bases between them. CDR1 and CDR2 (germline): KGHSH, LQKENI. CDR3 in amino acids: CASSPPGFAGDYGYTF. Here the CDR3 DNA reads TGTGCCAGCTCACCACCGGGTTTCGCAGGTGACTATGGCTACACCTTC.

This chain uses TRBV7-2 with TRBJ2-3; TRBD2 aligns across 11 bases. Unmatched junction bases numbered 6, after V lost 5 bases and J lost 5 bases. CDR1 and CDR2 from the germline V gene are SGHTA and FQGNSA. The CDR3 covers 15 residues. The CDR3, as DNA: TGTGCCAGCAGCCGCGTAGCGGGGGGGGAAGATACGCAGTATTTT. It translates to CASSRVAGGEDTQYF.

The CDR3 region has the DNA TGTGCCTGGAGTGTGGGCTTCGCCGCTATGGAGCAGTACTTC. Protein: CAWSVGFAAMEQYF. The chain has TRBV30 and TRBJ2-7, with unresolved D. V lost 0 bases and J lost 7, with 16 bases in between. The germline V gene has CDR1 GTSNPN and CDR2 SVGIG (reference sequence). This CDR3 comprises 14 residues.